This T cell receptor (beta chain) was identified in a study of OX40 agonist ivuxolimab in advanced cancers. Study-level information: Those enrolled were about 80% male, with a mean age of around 55 years and ages from about 20 to 90.

Of note for this clone: Its antigen is unidentified.

Looked up from germline, CDR1 is SQVTM and CDR2 is ANQGSEA. With V trimmed by 8 bases and J by 4 bases, 7 bases remained unmatched. The CDR3 runs to 13 residues. The study's findings and limits: At 0.1-3.0 mg/kg, partial responders had clonal expansion among the lowest observed. Expanded clones tended on average to be more numerous among CD8+ T cells than CD4+. At doses 0.1 to 3.0 mg/kg, CD4+ and CD8+ clones expanded.

Measured with immunoSEQ multiplex PCR; TCRdb has only the in-frame clones, and not every one. This sample has fewer than 100,000 clones, with roughly 86% found just once. Sequenced material: CD4+ or CD8+ T cells sorted from blood, taken in a trial of the OX40 agonist ivuxolimab. This TCR derives from an adult with an advanced solid tumor such as melanoma, head and neck, liver or kidney cancer. The chain recombines TRBV29-1 with TRBJ1-5; 8 bases fit TRBD1. The CDR3 protein is CSYGQGNNQPQHF. The DNA for the CDR3 is TGCAGCTACGGACAGGGTAATAATCAGCCCCAGCATTTT.